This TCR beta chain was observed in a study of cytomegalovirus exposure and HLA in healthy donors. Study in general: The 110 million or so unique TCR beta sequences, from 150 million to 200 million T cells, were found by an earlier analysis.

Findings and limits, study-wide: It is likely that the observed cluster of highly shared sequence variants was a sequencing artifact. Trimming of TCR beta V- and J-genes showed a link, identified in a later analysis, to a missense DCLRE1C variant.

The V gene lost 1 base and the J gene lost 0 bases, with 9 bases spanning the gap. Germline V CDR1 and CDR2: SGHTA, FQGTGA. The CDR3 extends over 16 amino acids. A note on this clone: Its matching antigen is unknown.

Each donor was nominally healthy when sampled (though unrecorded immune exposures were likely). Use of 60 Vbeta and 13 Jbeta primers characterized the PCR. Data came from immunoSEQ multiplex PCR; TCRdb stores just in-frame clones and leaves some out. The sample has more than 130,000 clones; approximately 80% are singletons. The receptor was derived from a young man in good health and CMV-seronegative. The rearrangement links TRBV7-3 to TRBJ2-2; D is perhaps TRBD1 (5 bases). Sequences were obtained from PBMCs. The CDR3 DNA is TGTGCCAGCAGCTTAATGGGGCCATCGAACACCGGGGAGCTGTTTTTT. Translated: CASSLMGPSNTGELFF.